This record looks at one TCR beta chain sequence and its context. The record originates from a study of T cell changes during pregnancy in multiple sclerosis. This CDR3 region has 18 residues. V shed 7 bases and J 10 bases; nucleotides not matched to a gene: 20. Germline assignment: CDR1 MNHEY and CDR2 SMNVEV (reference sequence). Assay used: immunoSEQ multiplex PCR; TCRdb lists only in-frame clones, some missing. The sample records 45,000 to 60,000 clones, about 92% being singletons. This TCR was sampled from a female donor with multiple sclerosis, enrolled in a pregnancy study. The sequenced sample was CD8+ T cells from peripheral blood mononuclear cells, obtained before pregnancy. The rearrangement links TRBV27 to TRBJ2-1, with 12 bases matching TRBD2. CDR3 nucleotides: TGTGCCAGCACGACCCGACTACAGCCGGGACTAGCGGGCCCCGAGCAGTTCTTC. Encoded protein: CASTTRLQPGLAGPEQFF.